This is a list of T cell receptor beta chains from one sample in a study of blood T cell repertoires in COVID-19. Some clones are missing from TCRdb's copy, which holds only in-frame ones; the method was immunoSEQ multiplex PCR. The table lists approximately 210,000 clones, around 90% of them singletons. The sequenced material came from peripheral blood. Receptors were obtained from a man aged 25-45 years with acute or convalescent COVID-19. CDR3s include the opening cysteine and the closing phenylalanine or tryptophan. Fields, in order: clone size, D gene, V gene, J gene, CDR3 DNA, CDR3 protein. The D gene is left open where the match is weak. Clone sizes are given selectively: once, few, many, or a class where the clone is expanded.

clone size: .
D gene: TRBD1
V gene: TRBV5-1
J gene: TRBJ1-3
CDR3 DNA: TGCGCCAGCAGCTCGCAGGGGGGAACTGGAAACACCATATATTTT
CDR3 protein: CASSSQGGTGNTIYF

clone size: .
D gene: .
V gene: TRBV19
J gene: TRBJ2-1
CDR3 DNA: TGTGCCAGTAGTATTCTAGGTCGGAATGAGCAGTTCTTC
CDR3 protein: CASSILGRNEQFF

clone size: once
D gene: .
V gene: TRBV30
J gene: TRBJ1-1
CDR3 DNA: TGTGCCTGGAGCTCGGGGGACTACACTGAAGCTTTCTTT
CDR3 protein: CAWSSGDYTEAFF

clone size: .
D gene: TRBD1
V gene: TRBV28
J gene: TRBJ1-2
CDR3 DNA: TGTGCCAGCAGAACAGGGGGCGCCTATGGCTACACCTTC
CDR3 protein: CASRTGGAYGYTF

clone size: .
D gene: .
V gene: TRBV28
J gene: TRBJ1-4
CDR3 DNA: TGTGCCAGCAGTTTACTAAGAGGGAGGGAAAAACTGTTTTTT
CDR3 protein: CASSLLRGREKLFF

clone size: .
D gene: .
V gene: TRBV5-6
J gene: TRBJ2-1
CDR3 DNA: TGTGCCAGCAGCTGGATAAATAGCGCGCCCTACAATGAGCAGTTCTTC
CDR3 protein: CASSWINSAPYNEQFF

clone size: once
D gene: TRBD1
V gene: TRBV10-1
J gene: TRBJ2-2
CDR3 DNA: TGCGCCAGCAGCCCACAGGGGGCCGGGGAGCTGTTTTTT
CDR3 protein: CASSPQGAGELFF

clone size: .
D gene: TRBD1
V gene: TRBV5-1
J gene: TRBJ1-5
CDR3 DNA: TGCGCCAGCAGCCAAACAGGGGCTGGTCAGCCCCAGCATTTT
CDR3 protein: CASSQTGAGQPQHF

clone size: .
D gene: TRBD2
V gene: TRBV5-1
J gene: TRBJ2-5
CDR3 DNA: TGCGCCAGCAGCTTGGCCCCAATAGCGGGAGGGTCGGAGACCCAGTACTTC
CDR3 protein: CASSLAPIAGGSETQYF

clone size: .
D gene: TRBD1
V gene: TRBV29-1
J gene: TRBJ2-6
CDR3 DNA: TGCAGCGCTAGGGACAGCTTCTCTGGGGCCAACGTCCTGACTTTC
CDR3 protein: CSARDSFSGANVLTF

clone size: few
D gene: TRBD1
V gene: TRBV6-6
J gene: TRBJ1-5
CDR3 DNA: TGTGCCAGCAGCACCCCGGGAACAGGGGCCAATCAGCCCCAGCATTTT
CDR3 protein: CASSTPGTGANQPQHF

clone size: .
D gene: .
V gene: TRBV4-2
J gene: TRBJ2-1
CDR3 DNA: TGTGCCAGCAGCCAAGGTCGTCTGGCGGGGGCGTACAATGAGCAGTTCTTC
CDR3 protein: CASSQGRLAGAYNEQFF

clone size: .
D gene: .
V gene: TRBV29-1
J gene: TRBJ1-2
CDR3 DNA: TGCAGCGTTGAAGATCCGGTCAGGGTCCATGGCTACACCTTC
CDR3 protein: CSVEDPVRVHGYTF

clone size: .
D gene: TRBD1
V gene: TRBV28
J gene: TRBJ2-4
CDR3 DNA: TGTGCCAGCAGTTTCAGGGGGCACCTGCGGAACATTCAGTACTTC
CDR3 protein: CASSFRGHLRNIQYF

clone size: .
D gene: TRBD1
V gene: TRBV29-1
J gene: TRBJ1-6
CDR3 DNA: TGCAGCGCTGGGACAGGGCTGAATTCACCCCTCCACTTT
CDR3 protein: CSAGTGLNSPLHF

clone size: .
D gene: TRBD1
V gene: TRBV19
J gene: TRBJ1-5
CDR3 DNA: TGTGCCAGTAGCAACAGGGGGCCTTCAGGCAATCAGCCCCAGCATTTT
CDR3 protein: CASSNRGPSGNQPQHF

clone size: .
D gene: TRBD2
V gene: TRBV25-1
J gene: TRBJ2-2
CDR3 DNA: TGTGCCAGCAGTGGGGGACTAGCGGGGGCGAACACCGGGGAGCTGTTTTTT
CDR3 protein: CASSGGLAGANTGELFF

clone size: once
D gene: .
V gene: TRBV6-6
J gene: TRBJ2-7
CDR3 DNA: TGTGCCAGCGGGGACATATGGTCGGAGCAGTACTTC
CDR3 protein: CASGDIWSEQYF

clone size: .
D gene: TRBD1
V gene: TRBV28
J gene: TRBJ2-7
CDR3 DNA: TGTGCCAGCAGTTTCCCGGGGACAGGGGTCTACGAGCAGTACTTC
CDR3 protein: CASSFPGTGVYEQYF

clone size: .
D gene: TRBD2
V gene: TRBV29-1
J gene: TRBJ2-7
CDR3 DNA: TGCAGCGTTGAAGATCCCCTCTTCGGGGGGTACGAGCAGTACTTC
CDR3 protein: CSVEDPLFGGYEQYF

clone size: .
D gene: .
V gene: TRBV7-2
J gene: TRBJ2-7
CDR3 DNA: TGTGCCAGCAGCTTAGTTCGGGTTAGCCAAACCTACGAGCAGTACTTC
CDR3 protein: CASSLVRVSQTYEQYF

clone size: once
D gene: TRBD1
V gene: TRBV7-9
J gene: TRBJ1-1
CDR3 DNA: TGTGCCAGCAGCCTAGGACAGGGGAGGTTAACTTTCTTT
CDR3 protein: CASSLGQGRLTFF